These 15 T cell receptor beta chains came from one sample sequenced in a study of identical twins. TCRdb re-called the 5' RACE reads through MiXCR, storing one row per CDR3 protein. The repertoire includes approximately 220,000 distinct CDR3 sequences, about 7.5% of them detected once, and about 1.8% sits in the top ten. These data were likewise used in another study, on yellow fever vaccine responses in identical twins.

The specimen sequenced was memory (CD45RO+) T cells sorted from blood. All receptors derive from a woman between 18 and 29 years old in good health.

This clonotype occurred many times. CDR3 amino acids: CASSVYGGANTGELFF. The CDR3 nucleotides are TGTGCCAGCAGCGTATATGGGGGCGCGAACACCGGGGAGCTGTTTTTT. The chain is built from TRBV9 and TRBJ2-2, with TRBD1 as a possible D gene (6 bases). Trimming shortened V by 1 base and J by 0 bases, and 10 bases separated the two germline ends. The CDR3 extends over 16 amino acids. In germline, CDR1 is SGDLS, CDR2 YYNGEE.

The CDR3 region has the DNA TGCGCCAGCAGCCGACTAGCGGGAGTACTAGTAGATACGCAGTATTTT. Protein: CASSRLAGVLVDTQYF. This sequence joins TRBV4-1 and TRBJ2-3; the match to TRBD2 covers 12 bases. Germline V gene data show CDR1 as MGHRA and CDR2 as YSYEKL. The CDR3 has 16 amino acids. The V gene end was trimmed by 4 bases and the J gene end by 5 bases; junction bases not matched to a gene: 7.

This clonotype showed up many times. J is TRBJ2-1 and V is TRBV4-3; 10 positions agree with TRBD2. The germline gives CDR1 LGHNA, CDR2 YSLEER. Germline trimming cut 6 bases from V and 8 bases from J; bases unmatched to any gene: 13. The CDR3 has 16 residues. This CDR3 reads CASSLTGTSVIDEQFF. CDR3 nucleotides: TGCGCCAGCAGTTTAACCGGGACTAGCGTGATCGATGAGCAGTTCTTC.

CDR3 bases: TGTGCCACCAGCAGAGGCGGACAGGGATCCTACGAGCAGTACTTC. Protein sequence: CATSRGGQGSYEQYF. The V call is TRBV15, the J call TRBJ2-7, with 8 bases that match TRBD1. The CDR3 contains 15 residues. Losses at the gene ends were 1 base for V and 1 base for J; bases not matched to a gene: 3. The germline V gene has CDR1 LNHNV and CDR2 YYDKDF (reference sequence).

The chain couples TRBV6-1 to TRBJ2-5, with D maybe TRBD2 (6 bases). The V and J ends lost 5 bases and 3 bases respectively, with 13 bases between them. Germline V gene sequence: CDR1 MNHNS, CDR2 SASEGT. The CDR3 runs to 14 residues. Here the CDR3 reads CASSNGEREETQYF. CDR3 coding DNA: TGTGCCAGCAGTAATGGTGAGCGGGAAGAGACCCAGTACTTC.

This clonotype was found many times. The chain employs TRBV6-1 and TRBJ1-1; no reliable D call. The CDR3 covers 14 residues. The germline V and J ends were trimmed by 7 bases and 2 bases, with 14 bases remaining between them. Germline CDR1 and CDR2: MNHNS and SASEGT. For the CDR3, the DNA is TGTGCCAGCACCGTGGGCCCGGCCAACACTGAAGCTTTCTTT. Translation: CASTVGPANTEAFF.

The rearrangement uses TRBV5-4 and TRBJ2-5, with D tentatively TRBD1 (6 bases). Trimming took 0 bases from V and 2 from J, leaving 11 bases between them. The CDR3 consists of 15 residues. CDR1 and CDR2 (germline): SGHNT, YYREEE (reference sequence). For the CDR3, the DNA is TGTGCCAGCAGCTTGGGCAGGGGTCAACAAGAGACCCAGTACTTC. It yields the protein CASSLGRGQQETQYF.

The chain combines TRBV27 with TRBJ1-6; no definite D call. From germline, CDR1 is MNHEY and CDR2 SMNVEV (reference sequence). This CDR3 has 14 residues. V gave up 3 bases and J gave up 6 bases, with 9 bases separating them. The CDR3 loop is CASSFSSFNSPLHF. The CDR3, as DNA: TGTGCCAGCAGTTTTTCCAGCTTTAATTCACCCCTCCACTTT.

This clonotype was counted at least ten times. The genes are TRBV14 and TRBJ2-7; D is possibly TRBD1 or TRBD2 (5 bases each). The V end lost 0 bases, the J end lost 7 bases, and 10 bases lay between the germline ends. Looked up from germline, CDR1 is SGHDN and CDR2 is FVKESK. The CDR3 is made up of 13 amino acids. Written as DNA, the CDR3 is TGTGCCAGCAGCCAAGATGTTGAGGGGGAGCAGTACTTC. Protein product: CASSQDVEGEQYF.

V usage is TRBV5-4 and J usage is TRBJ2-3; D possibly corresponds to TRBD2 (6 bases). This CDR3 comprises 15 residues. Trimming left V 4 bases short and J 2 bases short, with 14 bases between. CDR1 and CDR2 from the germline V gene are SGHNT and YYREEE (reference sequence). This CDR3 is CASSPQGLSTDTQYF. The CDR3 region has the DNA TGTGCCAGCAGCCCTCAGGGACTTTCCACAGATACGCAGTATTTT.

This clonotype was seen more than once but under ten times. This rearrangement joins TRBV6-4 to TRBJ2-2; 8 nucleotides match TRBD1. Germline CDR1 reads MRHNA; CDR2 reads SNTAGT. The CDR3 has 14 residues. V lost 0 bases to trimming and J lost 6 bases; unmatched junction nucleotides: 0. CDR3 protein: CASSDSQGAGELFF. The DNA for the CDR3 is TGTGCCAGCAGTGACTCACAGGGGGCCGGGGAGCTGTTTTTT.

The sample holds a few counts of this clonotype. The chain carries TRBV7-9 and TRBJ2-5; 11 positions agree with TRBD2. With V trimmed by 3 bases and J by 4 bases, 4 bases remained unmatched. CDR1 is SEHNR, CDR2 FQNEAQ, per germline (reference sequence). The CDR3 sequence is 15 residues long. CDR3 coding DNA: TGTGCCAGCAGCTTTCCGGGACTAGCGGTAGAGACCCAGTACTTC. Translation: CASSFPGLAVETQYF.

This clonotype was detected ten times or more. The chain couples TRBV7-9 to TRBJ1-1; D gene unclear. V was trimmed by 4 bases and J by 6 bases, leaving 9 bases between them. The CDR3 loop spans 12 amino acids. Germline V gene sequence: CDR1 SEHNR, CDR2 FQNEAQ (reference sequence). This chain's CDR3 is CASSSGLSEAFF. The DNA of the CDR3 is TGTGCCAGCAGCTCCGGACTCTCTGAAGCTTTCTTT.

The V gene is TRBV9, the J gene TRBJ2-5, with a tentative D call TRBD2 (5 bases). Trimming cost V 3 bases and J 5 bases, with 11 bases left between them. The CDR3 is 13 residues long. The V gene's germline CDR1 is SGDLS and CDR2 YYNGEE. The DNA of the CDR3 is TGTGCCAGCAGCGATACTAGATCGGAGACCCAGTACTTC. The encoded protein is CASSDTRSETQYF.

The chain uses TRBV30 and TRBJ1-2; 7 positions agree with TRBD1. CDR1 and CDR2 from the germline V gene are GTSNPN and SVGIG (reference sequence). The CDR3 runs 11 residues. Losses at the gene ends were 1 base for V and 7 bases for J; bases not matched to a gene: 0. In DNA, the CDR3 is TGTGCCTGGAGTGGACAGGGTGGCTACACCTTC. This gives the protein CAWSGQGGYTF.